The source of this T cell receptor (beta chain) is a study of blood T cell repertoires in COVID-19. Study background: Acute and convalescent COVID-19 samples came from the United States, Italy and Spain.

The protocol was immunoSEQ multiplex PCR, while the TCRdb copy is restricted to in-frame clones and leaves out a portion. This sample carries 62,000 or so clones, 89% of them seen once, and the ten largest clones take 8.2%. This CDR3 comprises 15 residues. J gave up 5 bases and V 0 bases, and 3 bases lay outside the gene matches. Germline values: CDR1 MNHNY, CDR2 SVGAGI (reference sequence). A single count supports this clone. Sequencing used peripheral blood. The V and J genes are TRBV6-6 and TRBJ1-1, with 10 bases that match TRBD1. The clonotype was recovered from a man in his fifties with active COVID-19. The CDR3 sequence: CASSYSDRGYTEAFF. CDR3 bases: TGTGCCAGCAGTTACTCGGACAGGGGGTATACTGAAGCTTTCTTT.